This TCR beta chain was recorded in a study of T cell responses to AZD1222 COVID-19 vaccine. Broader study findings: Spike-specific TCR breadth and depth rose after two AZD1222 doses. Repertoire sampling was restricted to post-peak T cell response timepoints. There were mostly white British donors and more females than males, and clonal diversity was possibly underestimated. Mapped onto spike, vaccine-associated CD4 TCRs spanned it and were dominant at 160-218 and 743-854.

As for this clone: Its specificity is not known.

Sequencing used immunoSEQ multiplex PCR; TCRdb keeps in-frame clones, though not all of them. The sample contains approximately 150,000 clones, approximately 91% of which appear only once. Trimming removed 1 base from V and 6 bases from J, with 7 bases in between. The CDR3 runs to 13 residues. This chain uses TRBV12-3 or TRBV12-4 with TRBJ1-5; D perhaps matches TRBD1 (6 bases). The TCR originated in an adult who received the MenACWY meningococcal vaccine as a control. The starting material was peripheral blood, obtained 28 days after the second dose of the MenACWY control vaccine. The CDR3: CASSLDRAQPQHF. DNA of the CDR3: TGTGCCAGCAGTTTAGACAGGGCTCAGCCCCAGCATTTT.